Each of the 12 T cell receptor beta chains below was sequenced from the same sample in a study of beta chain features in type 1 diabetes. Expressed TCRB transcripts were sequenced after all isolated RNA was converted to cDNA. The data were produced by immunoSEQ multiplex PCR, yet TCRdb's version contains in-frame clones alone and is incomplete. The sample lists 80,000 to 90,000 clones, roughly 31% occurring once. The sample consisted of stem cell memory CD4+ T cells from blood. The receptors originated from a woman aged 18-29 years in good health.

V and J are TRBV7-3 and TRBJ2-1; tentative D call: TRBD2 (5 bases). Trimming cost V 3 bases and J 9 bases, with 21 bases left between them. The germline V gene encodes CDR1 SGHTA and CDR2 FQGTGA. The CDR3 is made up of 16 amino acids. CDR3 loop: CASSLEWPSPTIEQFF. The CDR3 DNA is TGTGCCAGCAGCTTGGAGTGGCCTAGCCCGACCATTGAGCAGTTCTTC.

The gene calls are TRBV6-5 and TRBJ2-7; 7 bases line up with TRBD2. The CDR3 loop spans 14 amino acids. The germline gives CDR1 MNHEY, CDR2 SVGAGI. V trimming: 6 bases; J trimming: 6 bases; junction bases outside the gene matches: 11. DNA of the CDR3: TGTGCCAGCAGACAGCGGGACGGTGCACGCGAGCAGTACTTC. This encodes CASRQRDGAREQYF.

The chain joins TRBV10-3 to TRBJ1-2; perhaps TRBD1 as D (6 bases). Germline CDR1 reads ENHRY; CDR2 reads SYGVKD. V was shortened by 6 bases and J by 4 bases, with 21 bases between the two germline ends. The CDR3 is made up of 16 amino acids. As DNA, the CDR3 is TGTGCCATCAGCCGACCGACAGGCGACGCGTTCTATGGCTACACCTTC. This codes for CAISRPTGDAFYGYTF.

This chain uses TRBV5-1 with TRBJ2-5; 7 nucleotides match TRBD1. This CDR3 has 13 amino acids. Looked up from germline, CDR1 is SGHRS and CDR2 is YFSETQ. Trimming cost V 4 bases and J 3 bases; bases outside gene matches: 3. CDR3: CASSMGQKETQYF. As DNA, the CDR3 is TGCGCCAGCAGCATGGGACAGAAAGAGACCCAGTACTTC.

In its sample, this clone was seen a few times. For the CDR3, the DNA is TGCGCCAGCAGCTTGAGACAGGGGGAATCTGAAGCTTTCTTT. Translating gives CASSLRQGESEAFF. The V and J genes are TRBV5-1 and TRBJ1-1; the match to TRBD1 covers 9 bases. From germline, CDR1 is SGHRS and CDR2 YFSETQ. V gave up 1 base and J gave up 6 bases; unmatched junction bases: 4. This CDR3 is 14 amino acids long.

The chain carries TRBV6-5 and TRBJ2-7; weak D call: TRBD2 (6 bases). Germline V gene data show CDR1 as MNHEY and CDR2 as SVGAGI. The CDR3 extends over 15 amino acids. V gave up 5 bases and J gave up 0 bases, with 14 bases separating them. This CDR3 is CASSPSGGVSYEQYF. The CDR3 DNA is TGTGCCAGCAGTCCCAGCGGAGGGGTCTCCTACGAGCAGTACTTC.

The chain uses TRBV7-8 and TRBJ1-1; D might be TRBD1 (5 bases). CDR1 is SGHVS and CDR2 is FQNEAQ in the germline V gene. The CDR3 sequence is 14 residues long. Between the trimmed V and J ends, which lost 1 base and 5 bases, there was a span of 11 bases. The DNA of the CDR3 is TGTGCCAGCAGCTTAGAGAGGGGAGGAACTGAAGCTTTCTTT. Residues: CASSLERGGTEAFF.

Only a few counts were recorded for this clone. This rearrangement joins TRBV19 to TRBJ2-1; the match to TRBD2 covers 11 bases. J gave up 12 bases and V 4 bases, and 8 bases lay outside the gene matches. Germline values: CDR1 LNHDA, CDR2 SQIVND (reference sequence). The CDR3 runs to 14 residues. CDR3 coding DNA: TGTGCCAGTAGTACACTAGCGGGAGCCCTAGGGCAGTTCTTC. Its protein is CASSTLAGALGQFF.

The chain recombines TRBV18 with TRBJ2-5; D is possibly TRBD2 (6 bases). CDR3 length equals 13 residues. The germline V and J ends were trimmed by 3 bases and 7 bases, with 12 bases remaining between them. Germline V gives CDR1 KGHSH, CDR2 LQKENI. The CDR3 DNA reads as TGTGCCAGCTCACCCGGGAGCCCGGGGACCCAGTACTTC. Translating gives CASSPGSPGTQYF.

This clone was detected only a few times. The rearrangement uses TRBV27 and TRBJ2-6, with 7 positions matching TRBD1. This CDR3 has 16 amino acids. J gave up 1 base and V 3 bases, and 3 bases lay outside the gene matches. Germline CDR1 is MNHEY and CDR2 is SMNVEV (reference sequence). Here the CDR3 reads CASSFKGASGANVLTF. The CDR3 region has the DNA TGTGCCAGCAGTTTTAAGGGGGCTTCTGGGGCCAACGTCCTGACTTTC.

This clone was detected a few times. V usage is TRBV11-3 and J usage is TRBJ2-2; D remains unclear. Germline V CDR1 and CDR2: SGHNT, YENEEA. The V end lost 4 bases, the J end lost 6 bases, and 18 bases lay between the germline ends. CDR3 length: 16 amino acids. The DNA of the CDR3 is TGTGCCAGCAGCTCAGCATTCGGGTCTGGCGCCGGGGAGCTGTTTTTT. Its translation: CASSSAFGSGAGELFF.

This chain joins TRBV18 and TRBJ2-6, with D unresolved. The germline gives CDR1 KGHSH, CDR2 LQKENI. This CDR3 region has 14 residues. V lost 3 bases and J lost 0, with 3 bases in between. The CDR3, as DNA: TGTGCCAGCTCACCGAGCTCTGGGGCCAACGTCCTGACTTTC. It encodes CASSPSSGANVLTF.